Listed here are 27 T cell receptor beta chains from one sample, sequenced in a study of cytomegalovirus exposure and HLA in healthy donors. The PCR made use of 60 Vbeta and 13 Jbeta primers. Only in-frame clones appear in the TCRdb table, and some are missing; sequencing was by immunoSEQ multiplex PCR. The sample has 200,000 or so clones, more than 75% seen once. Sequenced material: PBMCs. Receptor source: a male donor in good health and CMV-seropositive.

The chain couples TRBV30 to TRBJ2-7; D perhaps matches TRBD1 (5 bases). Deletions cut 0 bases from V and 3 bases from J, with 15 bases between. Looked up from germline, CDR1 is GTSNPN and CDR2 is SVGIG (reference sequence). This CDR3 spans 15 amino acids. CDR3 DNA sequence: TGTGCCTGGAGTGTACGGGCAGGGAAGAGCTACGAGCAGTACTTC. This codes for CAWSVRAGKSYEQYF.

This chain connects TRBV27 to TRBJ2-1; D uncertain. CDR1 is MNHEY, CDR2 SMNVEV, per germline (reference sequence). This CDR3 has 13 residues. V gave up 5 bases and J gave up 5 bases, with 10 bases separating them. DNA for the CDR3: TGTGCCAGCAGTACGGTCTTGAACAATGAGCAGTTCTTC. This translates into CASSTVLNNEQFF.

Notes on this clone: A junction boundary mismatches the germline segment, possibly from a read error. This rearrangement joins TRBV7-9 to TRBJ2-4; a possible D gene is TRBD1 (5 bases). The CDR3 covers 16 residues. Per the germline V gene, CDR1 is SEHNR and CDR2 is FQNEAQ (reference sequence). CDR3 loop: CSSSLVGALAKNIQYF. The CDR3 region has the DNA TGTTCCAGCAGCTTAGTTGGGGCCTTAGCCAAAAACATTCAGTACTTC.

The gene calls are TRBV6-6 and TRBJ1-2, with 7 bases that match TRBD1. Germline lookup yields CDR1 MNHNY and CDR2 SVGAGI (reference sequence). The CDR3 covers 15 residues. Trimming at V came to 6 bases and at J to 3 bases, leaving 10 bases not matched to a gene. The CDR3 spells CASSSGQSRDYGYTF. In nucleotides, the CDR3 is TGTGCCAGCAGCTCGGGACAGTCGAGGGACTATGGCTACACCTTC.

The chain combines TRBV9 with TRBJ2-1; 7 bases line up with TRBD2. The junction had 4 bases not matched to a gene; V was cut back by 4 bases and J by 0 bases. Germline CDR1 reads SGDLS; CDR2 reads YYNGEE. This CDR3 spans 15 amino acids. The CDR3 here is CASSSGGSSYNEQFF. The CDR3 coding sequence is TGTGCCAGCAGCTCGGGGGGTAGCTCCTACAATGAGCAGTTCTTC.

This clone was seen only once. Germline and junction disagree at one end, which may indicate a read error. J is TRBJ1-4 and V is TRBV7-9; D is unresolved. CDR1 is SEHNR and CDR2 is FQNEAQ in the germline V gene (reference sequence). This CDR3 has 14 residues. The CDR3 sequence: CANSSEPGFEKLFF. The CDR3 bases are TGTGCCAACAGCTCCGAACCGGGATTTGAAAAACTGTTTTTT.

The rearrangement uses TRBV29-1 and TRBJ1-1; the D gene is possibly TRBD1 (5 bases). The V gene lost 8 bases and the J gene lost 0 bases, with 13 bases spanning the gap. The CDR3 sequence is 13 residues long. Germline loops: CDR1 SQVTM, CDR2 ANQGSEA. The CDR3 here is CSLLRGLNTEAFF. The CDR3 DNA reads TGCAGCTTACTTAGGGGCCTGAACACTGAAGCTTTCTTT.

This chain links TRBV5-4 with TRBJ2-5, with 12 nucleotides matching TRBD1. V shed 2 bases and J 4 bases; nucleotides not matched to a gene: 6. CDR1 and CDR2 (germline): SGHNT, YYREEE (reference sequence). CDR3 length equals 16 residues. CDR3 bases: TGTGCCAGCAGCTTTAGGGGACAGGGGGCGGGAGAGACCCAGTACTTC. The encoded protein is CASSFRGQGAGETQYF.

This chain joins TRBV19 and TRBJ1-1; 9 nucleotides align to TRBD1. CDR3 length: 13 residues. With 3 bases clipped from V and 12 bases from J, the junction kept 8 bases outside the gene matches. CDR1 and CDR2 from the germline V gene are LNHDA and SQIVND (reference sequence). CDR3 region: CASSMPDRGPPFF. The CDR3 DNA reads TGTGCCAGTAGTATGCCGGACAGGGGTCCCCCTTTCTTT.

This sequence joins TRBV30 and TRBJ1-5; TRBD1 aligns across 11 bases. V was clipped by 2 bases and J by 3 bases; unmatched bases: 3. The CDR3 sequence is 15 residues long. From germline, CDR1 is GTSNPN and CDR2 SVGIG (reference sequence). CDR3 region: CAWSRTGGNNQPQHF. In DNA, the CDR3 is TGTGCCTGGAGTAGGACAGGGGGCAACAATCAGCCCCAGCATTTT.

This rearrangement joins TRBV5-4 to TRBJ2-1, with 9 bases fitting TRBD1. The germline V gene has CDR1 SGHNT and CDR2 YYREEE (reference sequence). The CDR3 consists of 18 residues. Trimming removed 5 bases from V and 4 bases from J; junction bases left unmatched: 16. CDR3 DNA: TGTGCCAGCAGTCACGGGAACAGGGGGCTTGATTGGTACAATGAGCAGTTCTTC. Translating it yields CASSHGNRGLDWYNEQFF. Looking up the rest from reference TRBV5-4 and TRBJ2-1 gives the full variable domain: ETGVTQSPTHLIKTRGQQVTLRCSSQSGHNTVSWYQQALGQGPQFIFQYYREEENGRGNFPPRFSGLQFPNYSSELNVNALELDDSALYLCASSHGNRGLDWYNEQFFGPGTRLTVL.

The V gene is TRBV7-9, the J gene TRBJ1-1, with 10 bases aligning to TRBD1. The CDR3 has 17 residues. Trimming cost V 2 bases and J 8 bases; bases outside gene matches: 14. From germline, CDR1 is SEHNR and CDR2 FQNEAQ (reference sequence). Here the CDR3 reads CASSLSSGTGETREAFF. As DNA, the CDR3 is TGTGCCAGCAGCTTATCCTCCGGGACAGGGGAAACAAGAGAAGCTTTCTTT.

V is TRBV25-1 and J is TRBJ1-1; D is possibly TRBD1 (5 bases). V lost 4 bases to trimming and J lost 2 bases, with 17 bases between them. The CDR3 sequence is 16 residues long. Germline lookup yields CDR1 MGHDK and CDR2 SYGVNS. The CDR3 region is CASSGPGGGGNTEAFF. As DNA, the CDR3 is TGTGCCAGCAGTGGGCCGGGGGGGGGTGGAAACACTGAAGCTTTCTTT.

The J gene is TRBJ1-4, the V gene TRBV4-3; tentatively, D is TRBD1 (5 bases). The germline gives CDR1 LGHNA, CDR2 YSLEER. The V end was cut by 5 bases, the J end by 6 bases, with 10 bases between. CDR3 length equals 13 residues. The CDR3 DNA reads as TGCGCCAGCAGCGAGGACACTTATGAAAAACTGTTTTTT. The encoded protein is CASSEDTYEKLFF.

This chain uses TRBV5-1 with TRBJ2-7; 8 bases match TRBD1. Trimming at V came to 0 bases and at J to 7 bases, leaving 12 bases not matched to a gene. This CDR3 has 16 amino acids. Looked up from germline, CDR1 is SGHRS and CDR2 is YFSETQ. The CDR3: CASSLAPQGAGGEQYF. DNA for the CDR3: TGCGCCAGCAGCTTGGCCCCCCAGGGGGCAGGGGGGGAGCAGTACTTC.

V gene TRBV18 combines with J gene TRBJ2-2; weak D call: TRBD1 (6 bases). In germline, CDR1 is KGHSH, CDR2 LQKENI. The CDR3 extends over 15 amino acids. Trimming took off 5 bases at V and 3 bases at J, with 13 bases between the two ends. In nucleotides, the CDR3 is TGTGCCAGCTCAGAGTACAGGGCGGACACCGGGGAGCTGTTTTTT. As protein: CASSEYRADTGELFF.

This clone appeared a single time. The gene calls are TRBV28 and TRBJ1-1; D call uncertain. The CDR3 loop spans 11 amino acids. V was pared by 7 bases and J by 4 bases, with 7 bases between. CDR1 and CDR2 (germline): MDHEN, SYDVKM. This CDR3 is CASKSGTEAFF. CDR3 nucleotides: TGTGCCAGCAAGTCCGGCACTGAAGCTTTCTTT.

The genes are TRBV5-1 and TRBJ1-3, with D perhaps TRBD1 (5 bases). Germline CDR1 is SGHRS and CDR2 is YFSETQ. Trimming took 0 bases from V and 4 from J, leaving 11 bases between them. CDR3 length equals 15 residues. This chain's CDR3 is CASSLAPGEGNTIYF. CDR3 DNA: TGCGCCAGCAGCTTGGCCCCGGGGGAAGGAAACACCATATATTTT.

The chain carries TRBV7-8 and TRBJ1-3; D call uncertain. The CDR3 consists of 14 residues. The germline gives CDR1 SGHVS, CDR2 FQNEAQ. Trimming cost V 5 bases and J 0 bases, with 8 bases left between them. CDR3 in DNA: TGTGCCAGCAGCCAACAGAGCTCTGGAAACACCATATATTTT. Its protein product is CASSQQSSGNTIYF. Complete variable domain (other parts from reference TRBV7-8 and TRBJ1-3): GAGVSQSPRYKVAKRGQDVALRCDPISGHVSLFWYQQALGQGPEFLTYFQNEAQLDKSGLPSDRFFAERPEGSVSTLKIQRTQQEDSAVYLCASSQQSSGNTIYFGEGSWLTVV.

The rearrangement links TRBV27 to TRBJ2-7; 7 nucleotides match TRBD1. After removal of 3 bases from V and 0 bases from J, the junction contained 8 bases not matched to a gene. The CDR3 has 16 residues. Germline V gives CDR1 MNHEY, CDR2 SMNVEV (reference sequence). The CDR3 region has the DNA TGTGCCAGCAGTTTCCTTCGGGACAGCCACTCCTACGAGCAGTACTTC. It translates to CASSFLRDSHSYEQYF.

The chain couples TRBV11-2 to TRBJ2-1; 9 bases match TRBD2. The J segment lost 7 bases and the V segment lost 0 bases, leaving 13 bases of the junction unmatched. Per the germline V gene, CDR1 is SGHAT and CDR2 is FQNNGV. CDR3 length: 18 residues. For the CDR3, the DNA is TGTGCCAGCAGCTTAGATGGCGGGGGGGCAGTCCGTCAAAATGAGCAGTTCTTC. This encodes CASSLDGGGAVRQNEQFF.

The CDR3 loop is CATPGVGWREYTGELFF. CDR3 coding DNA: TGTGCCACCCCAGGGGTCGGTTGGCGGGAGTACACCGGGGAGCTGTTTTTT. This chain links TRBV27 with TRBJ2-2; perhaps TRBD2 as D (7 bases). Germline assignment: CDR1 MNHEY and CDR2 SMNVEV (reference sequence). The V gene lost 10 bases and the J gene lost 3 bases, with 24 bases spanning the gap. The CDR3 has 17 amino acids.

This clone was found once. The chain recombines TRBV5-6 with TRBJ1-2; no reliable D call. This CDR3 spans 13 amino acids. Germline loops: CDR1 SGHDT, CDR2 YYEEEE. V lost 4 bases and J 2 bases, leaving 9 bases between the germline ends. The CDR3 DNA follows: TGTGCCAGCAGCCGCGGGCGCAACTATGGCTACACCTTC. Its protein product is CASSRGRNYGYTF. The variable domain in full, completed from reference TRBV5-6 and TRBJ1-2, reads DAGVTQSPTHLIKTRGQQVTLRCSPKSGHDTVSWYQQALGQGPQFIFQYYEEEERQRGNFPDRFSGHQFPNYSSELNVNALLLGDSALYLCASSRGRNYGYTFGSGTRLTVV.

V and J are TRBV18 and TRBJ2-5; 10 bases match TRBD1. Germline V gene data show CDR1 as KGHSH and CDR2 as LQKENI. V was clipped by 3 bases and J by 4 bases; unmatched bases: 5. The length of the CDR3 is 15 residues. The CDR3 reads CASSPLGQGRETQYF. DNA for the CDR3: TGTGCCAGCTCACCGCTGGGACAGGGGAGAGAGACCCAGTACTTC.

The chain is built from TRBV30 and TRBJ2-4; 9 positions match TRBD1. CDR3 length: 17 residues. With V trimmed by 3 bases and J by 3 bases, 12 bases remained unmatched. CDR1 and CDR2 (germline): GTSNPN, SVGIG (reference sequence). The CDR3 bases are TGTGCCTGGAGCACGTGGGGACAGGGAGAATACAAAAACATTCAGTACTTC. Translated: CAWSTWGQGEYKNIQYF.

There are a few counts of this clone. The rearrangement joins TRBV7-2 to TRBJ1-4; 8 bases line up with TRBD1. CDR1 SGHTA and CDR2 FQGNSA come from the germline V gene. V was pared by 5 bases and J by 4 bases, with 6 bases of the junction left unmatched. This CDR3 comprises 15 residues. DNA of the CDR3: TGTGCCAGCAGCCCCCGGACAGGGTTTAATGAAAAACTGTTTTTT. This codes for CASSPRTGFNEKLFF.

V gene TRBV7-2 combines with J gene TRBJ1-6; 11 nucleotides line up with TRBD1. Germline-derived CDR1 and CDR2 are SGHTA and FQGNSA. The CDR3 extends over 16 amino acids. V was clipped by 6 bases and J by 7 bases; unmatched bases: 8. CDR3 in amino acids: CASSLRGTGGNSPLHF. For the CDR3, the DNA is TGTGCCAGCAGTCTTAGGGGGACAGGGGGAAATTCACCCCTCCACTTT.